This TCR beta chain was observed in a study of blood T cell repertoires in COVID-19. Using immunoSEQ multiplex PCR, the repertoire was profiled, and TCRdb retains in-frame clones only, with some absent. The sample includes a few hundred thousand clones, just under 90% of them seen just once. The CDR3 loop spans 17 amino acids. The J segment lost 4 bases and the V segment lost 3 bases, leaving 11 bases of the junction unmatched. Germline V gene sequence: CDR1 MDHEN, CDR2 SYDVKM. What was sequenced was PBMCs or T cells enriched from blood (not recorded which). This clonotype was sampled from a man younger than 45 who had recovered from COVID-19. This chain links TRBV28 with TRBJ2-7; 11 bases agree with TRBD2. The CDR3 loop reads CASSFHFLSGRAYEQYF. The CDR3 coding sequence is TGTGCCAGCAGTTTCCACTTCCTTAGCGGGAGGGCGTACGAGCAGTACTTC.